A selection of T cell receptor beta chains follows, all from one sample in a study of cytomegalovirus exposure and HLA in healthy donors. Method: immunoSEQ multiplex PCR; TCRdb's copy keeps in-frame clones and lacks some. The repertoire holds approximately 120,000 clones, around 80% seen once, with 0.9% to 1.2% in the top ten. Sequenced sample: PBMCs. The receptor source for this set is a woman under 40 in good health and CMV-seronegative. Each CDR3 is given with its conserved first and last residue. The D gene is left open where the match is weak. Not all rows give a size; the values are once, few, many and, for expanded clones, a class.

TRBV11-1,-,TRBJ1-2,TRBD1,TGTGCCAGCAGCTTAGGGGGACAGGGATACTATGGCTACACCTTC,CASSLGGQGYYGYTF
TRBV6-5,-,TRBJ2-3,TRBD2,TGTGCCAGCAGTTCCATAGCGGGGGGGCCCTCAGATACGCAGTATTTT,CASSSIAGGPSDTQYF
TRBV11-2,-,TRBJ1-1,TRBD1,TGTGCCAGCAGCCTTGGTTCGGAGACAGGGGTAACTTTT,CASSLGSETGVTF
TRBV9,-,TRBJ2-1,-,TGTGCCAGCAGCGTAGCGAGCGGCCCTGGTTCGGAGCAGTTCTTC,CASSVASGPGSEQFF
TRBV5-1,-,TRBJ2-3,-,TGCGCCAGCAGCCCGGCCTACTATCGGAGCACAGATACGCAGTATTTT,CASSPAYYRSTDTQYF
TRBV11-2,-,TRBJ2-7,TRBD2,TGTGCCAGCAGCTCCCAAGCGGGGTTAAGCTCCTACGAGCAGTACTTC,CASSSQAGLSSYEQYF
TRBV7-2,-,TRBJ2-3,TRBD2,TGTGCCAGCAGCGTCGGGACTAGCGGAAGCACAGATACGCAGTATTTT,CASSVGTSGSTDTQYF
TRBV11-3,-,TRBJ1-2,TRBD1,TGTGCCAGCAGCTTGGGACAGGGGGGGGACTACACCTTC,CASSLGQGGDYTF
TRBV7-2,once,TRBJ2-3,-,TGTGCCAGCAGCTTAGCGCCTAACGTGAACACAGATACGCAGTATTTT,CASSLAPNVNTDTQYF
TRBV5-6,-,TRBJ1-6,-,TGTGCCAGCAGCCCTTTTCCTAGGGAGTTAACCTATAATTCACCCCTCCACTTT,CASSPFPRELTYNSPLHF
TRBV6-5,-,TRBJ1-6,-,TGTGCCAGCAGTTCCCTTAATTCACCCCTCCACTTT,CASSSLNSPLHF
TRBV7-2,-,TRBJ1-6,-,TGTGCCAGCAGCTTAGCCGGACAGAGCTCCTATAATTCACCCCTCCACTTT,CASSLAGQSSYNSPLHF
TRBV18,-,TRBJ2-2,-,TGTGCCAGCTCACCGTCATCAGGAACCGGGGAGCTGTTTTTT,CASSPSSGTGELFF
TRBV9,-,TRBJ1-1,-,TGTGCCAGCAGCGTGGGGGGGACTACTGAAGCTTTCTTT,CASSVGGTTEAFF
TRBV5-8,-,TRBJ2-5,TRBD1,TGTGCCAGCAGCGGGGGGACAGGGATACAAGAGACCCAGTACTTC,CASSGGTGIQETQYF
TRBV7-9,few,TRBJ2-1,-,TGTGCCAGCAGCTTAGGCGGGCCCTACAATGAGCAGTTCTTC,CASSLGGPYNEQFF
TRBV5-6,once,TRBJ2-7,-,TGTGCCAGCAGCCCGTACAGGGTTGGCGAGCAGTACTTC,CASSPYRVGEQYF
TRBV5-1,-,TRBJ2-7,TRBD1,TGCGCCAGCAGCTCTCGGACAGGAACTGACGAGCAGTACTTC,CASSSRTGTDEQYF
TRBV29-1,once,TRBJ2-3,TRBD2,TGCAGCGCCACCCCCCGCGGGAGGGGGTCGCGGTACACAGATACGCAGTATTTT,CSATPRGRGSRYTDTQYF
TRBV30,-,TRBJ2-7,-,TGTGCCTGGAGTGGGGGGGGCGGGGAGCAGTACTTC,CAWSGGGGEQYF
TRBV10-3,-,TRBJ2-3,TRBD2,TGTGCCATCAGACTAAGCGGGGAATCCACAGATACGCAGTATTTT,CAIRLSGESTDTQYF
TRBV7-8,-,TRBJ2-2,-,TGTGCCAGCAGCCTAAACCTAGCGCCCACCGGGGAGCTGTTTTTT,CASSLNLAPTGELFF
TRBV6-5,-,TRBJ1-5,-,TGTGCCAGCAGTTCGGGCTCACGGGGTTGGCAGCCCCAGCATTTT,CASSSGSRGWQPQHF
TRBV11-2,-,TRBJ1-2,-,TGTGCCAGCAGCGTAGGGTACGGGGGGACTAAGAGCTACACCTTC,CASSVGYGGTKSYTF
TRBV30,once,TRBJ2-2,-,TGTGCCTGGAGGGACAGTAAGAACACCGGGGAGCTGTTTTTT,CAWRDSKNTGELFF
TRBV5-6,few,TRBJ2-6,-,TGTGCCAGCAGCCCTGCAGGGGCCTCTGGGGCCAACGTCCTGACTTTC,CASSPAGASGANVLTF
TRBV7-2,-,TRBJ2-3,-,TGTGCCAGCAGCTTTATAGCGGAGACGATCACAGATACGCAGTATTTT,CASSFIAETITDTQYF
TRBV7-7,-,TRBJ2-7,TRBD1,TGTGCTAGCAGCTTAGAGGGACAGGGGTACAGCGAGCAGTACTTC,CASSLEGQGYSEQYF
TRBV9,-,TRBJ2-5,TRBD1,TGTGCCAGCAGCGTAGGGGGACAGGGGGGAGAGACCCAGTACTTC,CASSVGGQGGETQYF
TRBV5-1,-,TRBJ2-5,-,TGCGCCAGCAGCCCACGGGGACAAGAGACCCAGTACTTC,CASSPRGQETQYF
TRBV28,-,TRBJ1-2,TRBD1,TGTGCCAGCAGACAGGGGGTTAACTATGGCTACACCTTC,CASRQGVNYGYTF
TRBV30,-,TRBJ1-5,-,TGTGCCTGGAGTCTAGGAGGCGACCAGCCCCAGCATTTT,CAWSLGGDQPQHF
TRBV10-3,-,TRBJ1-4,-,TGTGCCATCAGTGAGTCGGGACAAGCAACTAATGAAAAACTGTTTTTT,CAISESGQATNEKLFF
TRBV10-3,-,TRBJ2-1,TRBD2,TGTGCCATCAGACTCTCGACTAGCGGGGCTGATGAGCAGTTCTTC,CAIRLSTSGADEQFF
TRBV9,-,TRBJ1-2,-,TGTGCCAGCAGCGTAGGGCCGGGACTTTCTTATGGCTACACCTTC,CASSVGPGLSYGYTF
TRBV19,-,TRBJ1-1,-,TGTGCCAGTAGTATAGCGGCAGGGAGGACTGAAGCTTTCTTT,CASSIAAGRTEAFF
TRBV27,once,TRBJ1-5,-,TGTGCCAGCAGTTTAATCTCGCCTGCCGGGTCCCTCAATCAGCCCCAGCATTTT,CASSLISPAGSLNQPQHF
TRBV15,once,TRBJ1-1,-,TGTGCCACCAGCCGGGGGGGCCCGAACACTGAAGCTTTCTTT,CATSRGGPNTEAFF
TRBV7-6,-,TRBJ2-3,TRBD2,TGTGCCAGCAGCTTACTGGCGGGGGGGCCACAGTATTTT,CASSLLAGGPQYF
TRBV19,once,TRBJ2-2,TRBD1,TGTGCCAGTTCCGGGACAGGGGTCACCGGGGAGCTGTTTTTT,CASSGTGVTGELFF
TRBV6-1,-,TRBJ2-7,TRBD1,TGTGCCAGCAAGCCGGGACAGGGGGCTTACGAGCAGTACTTC,CASKPGQGAYEQYF
TRBV5-6,few,TRBJ1-5,-,TGTGCCAGCAGCTGGGGGGGCGACAATCAGCCCCAGCATTTT,CASSWGGDNQPQHF
TRBV6-1,few,TRBJ2-7,-,TGTGCCAGCAGTGAATTCCCGGCGGACTACTACGAGCAGTACTTC,CASSEFPADYYEQYF
TRBV29-1,-,TRBJ2-3,-,TGCAGCGTTGCTTATCTCCGGACAGCCTCAGATACGCAGTATTTT,CSVAYLRTASDTQYF
TRBV6-1,-,TRBJ1-5,-,TGTGCCAGCAGTGGAAGCGGCCGGAATTATCAGCCCCAGCATTTT,CASSGSGRNYQPQHF
TRBV7-9,-,TRBJ2-4,-,TGTGCCAGCAGCCCCTCCCCTATGATTGACATTCAGTACTTC,CASSPSPMIDIQYF
TRBV2,-,TRBJ1-5,-,TGTGCCAGCAAACGGTTAACGGGCAATCAGCCCCAGCATTTT,CASKRLTGNQPQHF
TRBV18,-,TRBJ1-2,TRBD1,TGTGCCAGCTCACCACCCACGGGACAGGCAGAAGGGTATGGCTACACCTTC,CASSPPTGQAEGYGYTF
TRBV30,few,TRBJ1-5,-,TGTGCCTGGGGCCGGGAGTACAATCAGCCCCAGCATTTT,CAWGREYNQPQHF
TRBV30,-,TRBJ1-4,TRBD1,TGTGCCTGGAGCCGGACAGGGGGCGAGAAAAAACTGTTTTTT,CAWSRTGGEKKLFF
TRBV5-1,once,TRBJ1-2,TRBD1,TGCGCCAGCAGCTTCTTCCTTCATTTTCGGGACAGGGGGAAGGATAACTATGGCTACACCTTC,CASSFFLHFRDRGKDNYGYTF